The 13 T cell receptor beta chains given below trace back to one sample, sequenced in a study of T cell changes during pregnancy in multiple sclerosis. The protocol was immunoSEQ multiplex PCR, while the TCRdb copy is restricted to in-frame clones and leaves out a portion. Seen here are tens of thousands of clones, 93% observed once, and the top ten hold under 2%. Sequencing used peripheral blood, obtained after pregnancy. These receptors came from a female donor with multiple sclerosis, enrolled in a pregnancy study.

The genes are TRBV30 and TRBJ2-3, with D perhaps matching TRBD1 (6 bases). V lost 0 bases and J lost 0, with 10 bases in between. Germline lookup yields CDR1 GTSNPN and CDR2 SVGIG (reference sequence). The CDR3 contains 15 residues. CDR3 nucleotide sequence: TGTGCCTGGAGTGTCCCCAGGGGTAGCACAGATACGCAGTATTTT. Residues: CAWSVPRGSTDTQYF.

The chain couples TRBV4-1 to TRBJ2-6; 7 bases agree with TRBD2. V shed 8 bases and J 0 bases; nucleotides not matched to a gene: 10. This CDR3 contains 17 residues. Germline CDR1 reads MGHRA; CDR2 reads YSYEKL. The CDR3 loop is CASAQGGTFSGANVLTF. CDR3 nucleotides: TGCGCCAGCGCTCAGGGAGGGACTTTCTCTGGGGCCAACGTCCTGACTTTC.

This clone was observed a handful of times. The V and J genes are TRBV5-4 and TRBJ2-1, with TRBD2 matching over 7 bases. V was pared by 2 bases and J by 2 bases, with 7 bases of the junction left unmatched. Per the germline V gene, CDR1 is SGHNT and CDR2 is YYREEE (reference sequence). CDR3 length equals 16 residues. As DNA, the CDR3 is TGTGCCAGCAGCTTAGAGGGCGGGAGCGCCTACAATGAGCAGTTCTTC. This encodes CASSLEGGSAYNEQFF. The entire variable domain, with the rest obtained from reference TRBV5-4 and TRBJ2-1, is as follows: ETGVTQSPTHLIKTRGQQVTLRCSSQSGHNTVSWYQQALGQGPQFIFQYYREEENGRGNFPPRFSGLQFPNYSSELNVNALELDDSALYLCASSLEGGSAYNEQFFGPGTRLTVL.

The V gene is TRBV7-9, the J gene TRBJ1-4; no reliable D call. The germline V and J ends were trimmed by 5 bases and 10 bases, with 14 bases remaining between them. In germline, CDR1 is SEHNR, CDR2 FQNEAQ (reference sequence). This CDR3 spans 13 amino acids. CDR3 region: CASSETGGGKLFF. DNA of the CDR3: TGTGCCAGCAGCGAGACCGGCGGAGGAAAACTGTTTTTT.

The chain employs TRBV6-1 and TRBJ2-1; no clear D gene. V was clipped by 7 bases and J by 0 bases, with 13 bases between them. The CDR3 is 15 residues long. Germline values: CDR1 MNHNS, CDR2 SASEGT. The chain's CDR3 is CASNLYASSYNEQFF. The CDR3 DNA is TGTGCCAGCAATCTATACGCGAGCTCCTACAATGAGCAGTTCTTC.

This rearrangement joins TRBV5-1 to TRBJ2-1; possibly TRBD2 for D (5 bases). The length of the CDR3 is 14 residues. CDR1 SGHRS and CDR2 YFSETQ come from the germline V gene. The V end was cut by 7 bases, the J end by 3 bases, with 14 bases between. CDR3 in amino acids: CASGRGYSYNEQFF. The CDR3 region has the DNA TGCGCCAGCGGTCGGGGATACAGCTACAATGAGCAGTTCTTC.

The V call is TRBV11-3, the J call TRBJ2-2; the match to TRBD1 covers 8 bases. V gave up 5 bases and J gave up 2 bases; unmatched junction bases: 4. This CDR3 contains 15 residues. Germline V gene data show CDR1 as SGHNT and CDR2 as YENEEA. CDR3 amino acids: CASSRDRLNTGELFF. DNA for the CDR3: TGTGCCAGCAGCCGGGACAGGCTAAACACCGGGGAGCTGTTTTTT. The entire variable domain, with the rest obtained from reference TRBV11-3 and TRBJ2-2, is as follows: EAGVVQSPRYKIIEKKQPVAFWCNPISGHNTLYWYLQNLGQGPELLIRYENEEAVDDSQLPKDRFSAERLKGVDSTLKIQPAELGDSAVYLCASSRDRLNTGELFFGEGSRLTVL.

The J gene is TRBJ2-4, the V gene TRBV7-2; 7 positions agree with TRBD2. CDR1 is SGHTA and CDR2 is FQGNSA in the germline V gene. The CDR3 covers 13 residues. V gave up 5 bases and J gave up 11 bases; unmatched junction bases: 9. The CDR3 is CASSTPGEGVQYF. The CDR3 nucleotides read TGTGCCAGCAGCACCCCCGGGGAGGGTGTTCAGTACTTC.

The chain recombines TRBV30 with TRBJ1-1, with 8 bases matching TRBD1. Germline CDR1 GTSNPN, CDR2 SVGIG (reference sequence). This CDR3 contains 14 residues. Losses at the gene ends were 5 bases for V and 0 bases for J; bases not matched to a gene: 5. The CDR3 reads CAWSPGQVNTEAFF. CDR3 bases: TGTGCCTGGTCACCGGGACAGGTGAACACTGAAGCTTTCTTT.

The CDR3 loop reads CATSRDRPGNEQFF. Here the CDR3 DNA reads TGTGCCACCAGCAGGGACCGACCAGGGAATGAGCAGTTCTTC. The chain has TRBV15 and TRBJ2-1; a possible D gene is TRBD1 (5 bases). The CDR3 is made up of 14 amino acids. V was cut by 3 bases and J by 7 bases, with 13 bases left in between. The germline gives CDR1 LNHNV, CDR2 YYDKDF (reference sequence).

The chain is built from TRBV4-1 and TRBJ2-7; 13 positions agree with TRBD2. V lost 4 bases, J lost 4 bases, and 4 bases stayed unmatched. CDR3 size: 15 residues. CDR1 is MGHRA and CDR2 is YSYEKL in the germline V gene. The CDR3 region is CASSLGTSGDYEQYF. In DNA, the CDR3 is TGCGCCAGCAGCCTGGGGACTAGCGGGGATTACGAGCAGTACTTC.

The genes are TRBV7-2 and TRBJ2-7; perhaps TRBD1 as D (7 bases). This CDR3 spans 19 amino acids. V dropped 2 bases and J dropped 3 bases, with 26 bases sitting between them. Germline V gene lookup returns CDR1 SGHTA and CDR2 FQGNSA. In nucleotides, the CDR3 is TGTGCCAGCAGCTTAAGAAGGGGGGCAGACCGGGACAGAGACTACGAGCAGTACTTC. This translates into CASSLRRGADRDRDYEQYF. Filled out from reference TRBV7-2 and TRBJ2-7, the complete variable domain reads GAGVSQSPSNKVTEKGKDVELRCDPISGHTALYWYRQSLGQGLEFLIYFQGNSAPDKSGLPSDRFSAERTGGSVSTLTIQRTQQEDSAVYLCASSLRRGADRDRDYEQYFGPGTRLTVT.

On this clone itself: The sample contains more than one DNA sequence encoding this CDR3. J is TRBJ1-1 and V is TRBV4-3; 9 bases line up with TRBD1. Germline assignment: CDR1 LGHNA and CDR2 YSLEER. The CDR3 covers 14 residues. V dropped 3 bases and J dropped 5; count of bases not matched to a gene: 4. DNA of the CDR3: TGCGCCAGCAGCCAGGACAGGGGAGGGACTGAAGCTTTCTTT. Translated: CASSQDRGGTEAFF.